This T cell receptor beta chain was identified during a study of tumor-infiltrating lymphocytes in primary liver carcinoma. General study results and limits: Tumors had a top-250-clone fraction that was significantly higher than blood (p = 0.039).

Without any cell sorting, roughly 18-31 mg of bulk tissue yielded co-extracted RNA and DNA. CDR1 and CDR2 from the germline V gene are SQVTM and ANQGSEA. The CDR3 length is 13 residues. From approximately 500 ng total RNA, TCR beta cDNA was generated with a primer in the constant region. Construction of TCR beta libraries relied on three successive nested multiplex PCR rounds employing slightly modified ARM-PCR. Forward primers for TRBV1-TRBV30 and a C-beta reverse primer served the first two PCR rounds, at around 9 cycles each. TCRdb processed the multiplex PCR reads anew with MiXCR; each CDR3 protein has one entry. The top ten clones hold 9.3% of a sample with 100,000 to 150,000 distinct CDR3 sequences, around 60% of them seen once. With regard to this clonotype: Antigen unknown. This may be a read error, as it is one base from a much larger clone.

The sequence came from a woman between 55 and 75 years old with primary liver carcinoma and hepatitis B virus infection. The chain is built from TRBV29-1 and TRBJ2-7; 7 bases align to TRBD2. Sequenced input: liver tumor tissue from sampling region 1. Subset noted: tumor region T1, superior pole. CDR3 protein: CSVATSFTYEQHF. The CDR3 DNA follows: TGCAGCGTAGCGACTAGCTTCACCTACGAGCAGCACTTC.